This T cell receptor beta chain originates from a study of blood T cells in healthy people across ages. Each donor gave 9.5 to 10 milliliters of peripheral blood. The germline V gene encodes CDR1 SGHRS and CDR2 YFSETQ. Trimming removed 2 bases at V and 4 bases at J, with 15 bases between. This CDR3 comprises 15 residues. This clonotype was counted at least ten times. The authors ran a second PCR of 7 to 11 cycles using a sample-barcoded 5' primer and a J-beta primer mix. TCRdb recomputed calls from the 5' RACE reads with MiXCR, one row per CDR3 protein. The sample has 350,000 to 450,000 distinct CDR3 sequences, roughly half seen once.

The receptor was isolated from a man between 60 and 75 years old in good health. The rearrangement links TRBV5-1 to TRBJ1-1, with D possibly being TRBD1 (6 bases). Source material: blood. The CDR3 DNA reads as TGCGCCAGCAGCTTAACAGGGAACGGGGCCACTGAAGCTTTCTTT. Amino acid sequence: CASSLTGNGATEAFF. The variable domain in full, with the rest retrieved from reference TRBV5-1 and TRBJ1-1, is KAGVTQTPRYLIKTRGQQVTLSCSPISGHRSVSWYQQTPGQGLQFLFEYFSETQRNKGNFPGRFSGRQFSNSRSEMNVSTLELGDSALYLCASSLTGNGATEAFFGQGTRLTVV.